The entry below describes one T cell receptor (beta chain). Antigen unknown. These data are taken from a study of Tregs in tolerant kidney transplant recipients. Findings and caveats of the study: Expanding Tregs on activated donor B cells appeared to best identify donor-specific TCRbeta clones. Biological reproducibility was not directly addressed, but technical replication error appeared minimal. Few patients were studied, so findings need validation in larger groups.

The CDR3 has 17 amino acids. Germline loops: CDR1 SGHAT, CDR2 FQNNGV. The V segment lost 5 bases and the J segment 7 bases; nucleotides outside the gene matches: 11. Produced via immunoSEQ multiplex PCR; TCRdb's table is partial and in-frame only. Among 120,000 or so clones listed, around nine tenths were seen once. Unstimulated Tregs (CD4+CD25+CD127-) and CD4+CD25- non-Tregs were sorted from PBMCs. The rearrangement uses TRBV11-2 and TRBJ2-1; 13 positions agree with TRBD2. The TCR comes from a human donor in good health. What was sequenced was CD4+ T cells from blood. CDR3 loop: CASSIDAGTSGKNEQFF. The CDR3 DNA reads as TGTGCCAGCAGCATCGACGCTGGGACTAGCGGGAAGAATGAGCAGTTCTTC.